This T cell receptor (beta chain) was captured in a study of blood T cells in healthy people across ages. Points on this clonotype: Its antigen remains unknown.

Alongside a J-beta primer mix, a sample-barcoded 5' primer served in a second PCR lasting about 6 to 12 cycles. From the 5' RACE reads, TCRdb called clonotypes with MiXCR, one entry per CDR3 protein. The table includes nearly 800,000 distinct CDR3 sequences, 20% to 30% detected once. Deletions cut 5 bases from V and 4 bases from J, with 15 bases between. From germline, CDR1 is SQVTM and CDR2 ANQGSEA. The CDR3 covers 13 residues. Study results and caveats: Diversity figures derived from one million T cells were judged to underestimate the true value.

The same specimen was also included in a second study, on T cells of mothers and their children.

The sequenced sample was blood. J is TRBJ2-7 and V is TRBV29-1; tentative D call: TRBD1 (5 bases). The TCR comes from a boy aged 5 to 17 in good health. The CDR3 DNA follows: TGCAGCGTTTACACCTCAGACAGATACGAGCAGTACTTC. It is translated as CSVYTSDRYEQYF.